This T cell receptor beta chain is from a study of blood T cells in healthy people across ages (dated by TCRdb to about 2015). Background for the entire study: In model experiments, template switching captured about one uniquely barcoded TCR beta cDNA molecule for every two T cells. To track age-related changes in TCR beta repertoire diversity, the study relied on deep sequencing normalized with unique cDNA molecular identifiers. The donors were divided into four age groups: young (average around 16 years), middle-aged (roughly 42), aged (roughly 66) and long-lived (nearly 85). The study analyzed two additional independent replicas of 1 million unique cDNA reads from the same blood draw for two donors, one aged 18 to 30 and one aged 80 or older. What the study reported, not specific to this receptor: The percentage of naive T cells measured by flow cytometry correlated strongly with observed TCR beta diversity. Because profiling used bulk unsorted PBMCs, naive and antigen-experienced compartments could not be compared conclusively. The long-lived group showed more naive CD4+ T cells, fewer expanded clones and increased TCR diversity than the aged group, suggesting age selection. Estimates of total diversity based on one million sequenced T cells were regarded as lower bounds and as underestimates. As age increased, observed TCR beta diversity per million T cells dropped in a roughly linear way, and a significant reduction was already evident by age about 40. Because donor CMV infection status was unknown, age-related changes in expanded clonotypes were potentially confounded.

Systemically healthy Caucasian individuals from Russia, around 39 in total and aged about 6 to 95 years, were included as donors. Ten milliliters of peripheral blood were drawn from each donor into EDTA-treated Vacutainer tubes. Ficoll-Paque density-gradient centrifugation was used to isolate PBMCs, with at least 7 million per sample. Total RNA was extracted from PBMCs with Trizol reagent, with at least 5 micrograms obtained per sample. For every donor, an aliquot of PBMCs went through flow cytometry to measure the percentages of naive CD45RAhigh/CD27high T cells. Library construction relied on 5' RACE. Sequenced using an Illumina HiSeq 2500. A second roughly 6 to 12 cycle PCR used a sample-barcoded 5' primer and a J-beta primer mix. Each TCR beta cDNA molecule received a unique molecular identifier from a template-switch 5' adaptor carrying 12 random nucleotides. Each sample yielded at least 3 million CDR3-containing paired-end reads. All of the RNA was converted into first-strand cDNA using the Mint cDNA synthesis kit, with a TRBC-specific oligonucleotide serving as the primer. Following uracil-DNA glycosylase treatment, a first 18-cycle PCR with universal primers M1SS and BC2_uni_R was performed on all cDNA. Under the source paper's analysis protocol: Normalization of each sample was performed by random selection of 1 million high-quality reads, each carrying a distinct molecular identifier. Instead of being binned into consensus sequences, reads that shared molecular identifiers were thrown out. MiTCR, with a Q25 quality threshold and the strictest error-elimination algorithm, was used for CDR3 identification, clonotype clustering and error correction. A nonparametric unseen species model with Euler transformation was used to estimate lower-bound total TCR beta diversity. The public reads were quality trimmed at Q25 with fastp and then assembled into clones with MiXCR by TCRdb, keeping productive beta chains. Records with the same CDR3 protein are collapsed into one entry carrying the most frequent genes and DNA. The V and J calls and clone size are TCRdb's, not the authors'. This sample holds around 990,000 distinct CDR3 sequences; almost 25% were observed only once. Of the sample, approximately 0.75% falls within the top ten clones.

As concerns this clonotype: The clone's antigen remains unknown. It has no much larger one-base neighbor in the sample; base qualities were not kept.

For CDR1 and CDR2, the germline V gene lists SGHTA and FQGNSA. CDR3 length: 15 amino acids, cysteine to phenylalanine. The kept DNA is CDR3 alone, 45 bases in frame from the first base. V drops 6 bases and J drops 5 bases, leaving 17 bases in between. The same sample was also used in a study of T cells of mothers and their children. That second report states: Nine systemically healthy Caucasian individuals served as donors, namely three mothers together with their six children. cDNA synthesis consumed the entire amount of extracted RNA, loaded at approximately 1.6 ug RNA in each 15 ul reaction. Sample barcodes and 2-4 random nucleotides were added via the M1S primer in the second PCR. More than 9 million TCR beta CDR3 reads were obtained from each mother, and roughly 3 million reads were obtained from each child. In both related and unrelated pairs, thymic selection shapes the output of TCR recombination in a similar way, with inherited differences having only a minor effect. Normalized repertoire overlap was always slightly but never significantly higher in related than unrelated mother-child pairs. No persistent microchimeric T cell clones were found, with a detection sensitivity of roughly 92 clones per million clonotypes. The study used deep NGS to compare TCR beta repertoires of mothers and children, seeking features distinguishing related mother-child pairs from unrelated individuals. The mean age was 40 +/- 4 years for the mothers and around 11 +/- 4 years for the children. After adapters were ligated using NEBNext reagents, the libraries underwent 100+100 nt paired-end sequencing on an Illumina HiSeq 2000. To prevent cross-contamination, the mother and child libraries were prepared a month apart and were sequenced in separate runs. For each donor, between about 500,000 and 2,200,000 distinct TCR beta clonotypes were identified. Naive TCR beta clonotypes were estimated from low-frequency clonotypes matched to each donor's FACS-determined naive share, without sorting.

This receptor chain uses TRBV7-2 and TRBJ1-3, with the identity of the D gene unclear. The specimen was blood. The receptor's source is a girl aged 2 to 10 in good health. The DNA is TGTGCCAGCAGTCAAGCGGGAGGAATTCGAAACACCATATATTTT. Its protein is CASSQAGGIRNTIYF.